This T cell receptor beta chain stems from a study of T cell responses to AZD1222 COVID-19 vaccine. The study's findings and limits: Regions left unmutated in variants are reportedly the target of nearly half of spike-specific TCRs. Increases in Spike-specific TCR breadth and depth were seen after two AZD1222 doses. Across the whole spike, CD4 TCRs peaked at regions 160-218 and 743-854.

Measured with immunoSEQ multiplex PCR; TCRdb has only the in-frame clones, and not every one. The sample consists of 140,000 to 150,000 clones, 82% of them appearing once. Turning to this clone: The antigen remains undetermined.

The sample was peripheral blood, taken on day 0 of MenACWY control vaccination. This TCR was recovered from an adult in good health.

The CDR3 sequence: CASTPRQGVGNTEAFF. As DNA, the CDR3 is TGCGCCAGCACCCCAAGACAGGGGGTCGGGAACACTGAAGCTTTCTTT. This chain joins TRBV5-1 and TRBJ1-1; 9 nucleotides match TRBD1. The length of the CDR3 is 16 residues. Trimming at V came to 6 bases and at J to 1 base, leaving 10 bases not matched to a gene. CDR1 is SGHRS, CDR2 YFSETQ, per germline.